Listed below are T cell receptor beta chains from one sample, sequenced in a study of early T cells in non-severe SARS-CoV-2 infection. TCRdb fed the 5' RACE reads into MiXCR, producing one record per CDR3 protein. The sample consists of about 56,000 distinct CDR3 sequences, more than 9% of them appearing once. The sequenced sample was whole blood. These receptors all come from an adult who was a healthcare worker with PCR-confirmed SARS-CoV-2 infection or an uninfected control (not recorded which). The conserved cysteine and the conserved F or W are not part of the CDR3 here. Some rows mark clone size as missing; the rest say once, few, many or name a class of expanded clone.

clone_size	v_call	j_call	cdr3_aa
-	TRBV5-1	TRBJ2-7	ASSPQGSDEQY
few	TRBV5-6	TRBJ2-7	ASSLAGTSEQY
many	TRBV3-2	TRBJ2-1	ASSQEGVGEQF
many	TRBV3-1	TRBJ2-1	ASLREPGNEQF
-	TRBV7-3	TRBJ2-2	ASRLRAGANTGELF
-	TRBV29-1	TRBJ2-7	SVARDRGYEQY
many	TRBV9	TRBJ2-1	ASSALTSVYNEQF
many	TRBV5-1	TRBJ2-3	ASGGLAGGTDTQY
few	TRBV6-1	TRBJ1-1	ASSEDREDSDTEAF
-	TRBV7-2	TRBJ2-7	ASSPIASQSYEQY
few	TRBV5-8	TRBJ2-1	ASTPEGLAGVISYNEQF
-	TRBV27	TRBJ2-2	ASSFSGYAGELF
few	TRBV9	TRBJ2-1	ASSSPTSPPYNEQF
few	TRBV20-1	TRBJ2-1	SARAGRDEQF
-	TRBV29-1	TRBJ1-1	SVEGQANTEAF
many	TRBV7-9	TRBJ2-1	ASRPAGNEQF
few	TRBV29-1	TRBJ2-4	SVGTNIQY
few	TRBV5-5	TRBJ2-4	ASTPTTGKNIQY
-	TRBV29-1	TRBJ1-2	SVVTLWGADGYT
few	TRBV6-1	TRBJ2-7	ASSPYRTSGSPHEQY
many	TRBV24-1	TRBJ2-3	ATSDWGTSGSLTDTQY
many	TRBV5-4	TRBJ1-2	ASSLGLLLNNGYT
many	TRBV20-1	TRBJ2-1	SATGTSGIGGEQF
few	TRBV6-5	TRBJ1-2	ASSRFWANDYT
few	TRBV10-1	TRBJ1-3	AITQGAAGNTIY
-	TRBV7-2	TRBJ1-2	ASSLQQGDNYGYT
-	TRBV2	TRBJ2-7	ASSDAQGSYEQY
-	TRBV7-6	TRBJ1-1	ASTKAGEGTEAF